This TCR beta chain was captured by sequencing in a study of blood T cell repertoires in COVID-19. Turning to the study itself: Specimens from acute and convalescent COVID-19 originated in the United States, Italy and Spain. T cells, B-cell-depleted T cells, or PBMCs provided the cDNA or gDNA that served as material.

Measured with immunoSEQ multiplex PCR; TCRdb has only the in-frame clones, and not every one. Of tens of thousands of clones listed, around 87% are singletons. The CDR3 is 13 amino acids. The V gene's germline CDR1 is SQVTM and CDR2 ANQGSEA. V was trimmed by 6 bases and J by 5 bases, leaving 17 bases between them. The receptor was derived from a human donor in a cohort sampled during active COVID-19. The sample was peripheral blood. The gene calls are TRBV29-1 and TRBJ2-7; the D gene is possibly TRBD1 (5 bases). CDR3 residues: CSVRRGWEDEQYF. CDR3 sequence (DNA): TGCAGCGTGCGAAGGGGCTGGGAAGACGAGCAGTACTTC.